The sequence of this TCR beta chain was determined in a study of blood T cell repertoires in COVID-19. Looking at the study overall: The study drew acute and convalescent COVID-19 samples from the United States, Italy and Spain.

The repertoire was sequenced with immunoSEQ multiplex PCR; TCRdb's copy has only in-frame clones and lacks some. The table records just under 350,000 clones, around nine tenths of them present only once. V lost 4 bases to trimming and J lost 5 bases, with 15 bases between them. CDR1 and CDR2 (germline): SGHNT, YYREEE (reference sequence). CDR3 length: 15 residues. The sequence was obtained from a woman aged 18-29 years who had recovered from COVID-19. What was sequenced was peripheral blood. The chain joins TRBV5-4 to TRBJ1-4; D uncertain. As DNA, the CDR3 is TGTGCCAGCAGCAGGCCGGGAGGTGAGAATGAAAAACTGTTTTTT. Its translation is CASSRPGGENEKLFF.